The entry below gives a single T cell receptor beta chain sequence along with its context. Germline loops: CDR1 MNHEY, CDR2 SMNVEV (reference sequence). V was pared by 6 bases and J by 6 bases, with 12 bases between. The CDR3 sequence is 12 residues long. Produced via immunoSEQ multiplex PCR; TCRdb's table is partial and in-frame only. This table holds fewer than 110,000 clones, roughly nine tenths found once. This specimen comes from a study of blood T cell repertoires in COVID-19. The chain recombines TRBV27 with TRBJ2-7; D gene uncertain. The TCR originated in a woman of 80 years or more in a cohort sampled during active COVID-19. Sequenced material: peripheral blood. CDR3 in DNA: TGTGCCAGCAGGGAGTCCCCTCTCGAGCAGTACTTC. Translation: CASRESPLEQYF.